The 19 T cell receptor beta chains given below trace back to one sample, sequenced in a study of blood T cells in healthy people across ages. Next came a second PCR, run for about 6 to 11 cycles, which used a sample-barcoded 5' primer along with a J-beta primer mix. TCRdb fed the 5' RACE reads into MiXCR, producing one record per CDR3 protein. Counted here are more than 700,000 distinct CDR3 sequences, about 55% occurring once; the ten biggest clones make up approximately 40%. Sequences were obtained from blood. These receptors were taken from an older man in good health.

This clonotype turned up a few times. The chain carries TRBV7-2 and TRBJ2-1; the D gene could be TRBD1 or TRBD2 (7 bases each). Germline V gene lookup returns CDR1 SGHTA and CDR2 FQGNSA. The CDR3 is 14 amino acids. With 3 bases removed from V and 9 bases from J, the gap between germline ends came to 15 bases. As DNA, the CDR3 is TGTGCCAGCAGCTTCGGACCAGGGGGGGGTGAGCAGTTCTTC. This gives the protein CASSFGPGGGEQFF. Full variable domain (remainder filled in from reference TRBV7-2 and TRBJ2-1): GAGVSQSPSNKVTEKGKDVELRCDPISGHTALYWYRQSLGQGLEFLIYFQGNSAPDKSGLPSDRFSAERTGGSVSTLTIQRTQQEDSAVYLCASSFGPGGGEQFFGPGTRLTVL.

The chain combines TRBV28 with TRBJ2-7; possibly TRBD2 for D (6 bases). Germline CDR1 and CDR2: MDHEN and SYDVKM. This CDR3 has 15 residues. V was shortened by 1 base and J by 3 bases, with 13 bases between the two germline ends. The CDR3 DNA follows: TGTGCCAGCAGTTTATCCCACTTGGGGGGCTACGAGCAGTACTTC. Amino acid sequence: CASSLSHLGGYEQYF.

Comment on this clonotype: Since a much larger clone is just one base distant, this may be a read error. This chain uses TRBV18 with TRBJ2-1; 10 bases align to TRBD2. The CDR3 runs 15 residues. CDR1 KGHSH and CDR2 LQKENI come from the germline V gene. CDR3 protein: CAGSPSRTSGNEQFF. CDR3 nucleotide sequence: TGTGCCGGCTCACCATCGAGGACTAGCGGCAATGAGCAGTTCTTC.

This clonotype was seen a single time. The V call is TRBV2, the J call TRBJ2-3; 7 bases align to TRBD2. The CDR3 is 14 amino acids. Germline assignment: CDR1 SNHLY and CDR2 FYNNEI. V gave up 7 bases and J gave up 2 bases; unmatched junction bases: 6. The DNA for the CDR3 is TGTGCCAGCACCCGGGAGGCCGACACAGATACGCAGTATTTT. Translation gives CASTREADTDTQYF. Full variable domain (rest looked up from reference TRBV2 and TRBJ2-3): EPEVTQTPSHQVTQMGQEVILRCVPISNHLYFYWYRQILGQKVEFLVSFYNNEISEKSEIFDDQFSVERPDGSNFTLKIRSTKLEDSAMYFCASTREADTDTQYFGPGTRLTVL.

The count of this clonotype is one. This chain connects TRBV2 to TRBJ2-7, with a weak D call TRBD1 (6 bases). The V gene lost 6 bases and the J gene lost 1 base, with 16 bases spanning the gap. The germline V gene encodes CDR1 SNHLY and CDR2 FYNNEI. The CDR3 loop spans 15 amino acids. The CDR3 DNA follows: TGTGCCAGCAGCGCGTCGACAGGCCCTTCCTACGAGCAGTACTTC. This translates into CASSASTGPSYEQYF. Looking up the rest from reference TRBV2 and TRBJ2-7 gives the full variable domain: EPEVTQTPSHQVTQMGQEVILRCVPISNHLYFYWYRQILGQKVEFLVSFYNNEISEKSEIFDDQFSVERPDGSNFTLKIRSTKLEDSAMYFCASSASTGPSYEQYFGPGTRLTVT.

This chain joins TRBV7-2 and TRBJ2-1; TRBD2 agrees at 11 bases. V lost 5 bases, J lost 9 bases, and 9 bases stayed unmatched. The CDR3 loop spans 15 amino acids. Per germline, CDR1 SGHTA and CDR2 FQGNSA. The CDR3 reads CASSLRPSGRSEQFF. The CDR3 DNA reads as TGTGCCAGCAGCCTAAGGCCTAGCGGGAGGTCTGAGCAGTTCTTC.

This chain connects TRBV6-2 or TRBV6-3 to TRBJ2-1, with TRBD2 matching 14 bases. The CDR3 loop spans 17 amino acids. After removal of 0 bases from V and 9 bases from J, the junction contained 7 bases not matched to a gene. Germline V gene sequence: CDR1 MNHEY, CDR2 SVGEGT. CDR3 coding DNA: TGTGCCAGCAGTTACTCGAGGACTAGCGGGAGGTTAAGTGAGCAGTTCTTC. This encodes CASSYSRTSGRLSEQFF.

The chain employs TRBV5-1 and TRBJ2-5; 7 bases are shared with TRBD2. V shed 4 bases, J shed 11 bases, and the junction held 23 bases outside the gene matches. Germline CDR1 is SGHRS and CDR2 is YFSETQ. The CDR3 extends over 17 amino acids. CDR3 region: CASSPRASGRVYNEQYF. DNA of the CDR3: TGCGCCAGCAGCCCGAGGGCGAGTGGGAGGGTTTACAATGAGCAGTACTTC.

This sequence joins TRBV24-1 and TRBJ2-3; 12 bases are shared with TRBD1. This CDR3 has 15 residues. Germline V gene data show CDR1 as KGHDR and CDR2 as SFDVKD. With 3 bases clipped from V and 14 bases from J, the junction kept 11 bases outside the gene matches. The CDR3 nucleotides read TGTGCCACCAGTGATCGAGGGACAGGGGGCAGATACGCGTATTTT. Its protein is CATSDRGTGGRYAYF.

This clonotype was detected only a few times. The rearrangement uses TRBV20-1 and TRBJ2-5, with 7 bases that match TRBD1. CDR1 is DFQATT, CDR2 SNEGSKA, per germline (reference sequence). The V and J ends lost 0 bases and 4 bases, in that order; junction bases with no gene match: 8. The CDR3 has 15 residues. CDR3 sequence: CSARDPRTGGETQYF. The CDR3 coding sequence is TGCAGTGCTAGAGATCCGCGGACAGGAGGAGAGACCCAGTACTTC.

This clonotype occurred many times. The chain links TRBV7-2 to TRBJ2-7; D may be TRBD2 (5 bases). The CDR3 has 14 amino acids. Germline CDR1 and CDR2: SGHTA and FQGNSA. The ends were cut back, 5 bases at V and 2 bases at J, with 13 bases in the middle. The CDR3 DNA follows: TGTGCCAGCAGCCTTGGGAGTAGGGCCTACGAGCAGTACTTC. Its protein is CASSLGSRAYEQYF.

The chain joins TRBV6-6 to TRBJ1-1; unclear D gene. The V gene's germline CDR1 is MNHNY and CDR2 SVGAGI (reference sequence). This CDR3 has 11 residues. Trimming shortened V by 6 bases and J by 10 bases, and 12 bases separated the two germline ends. The CDR3 loop is CASSRLEAAFF. CDR3 nucleotides: TGTGCCAGCAGCCGTTTGGAGGCAGCTTTCTTT.

The chain recombines TRBV9 with TRBJ2-1; possible D gene TRBD2, 6 bases. Trimming removed 3 bases from V and 6 bases from J, with 10 bases in between. Per the germline V gene, CDR1 is SGDLS and CDR2 is YYNGEE. This CDR3 is 13 amino acids long. The CDR3 sequence is CASSEHGGNEQFF. CDR3 in DNA: TGTGCCAGCAGCGAGCACGGGGGCAATGAGCAGTTCTTC.

This chain uses TRBV24-1 with TRBJ2-7; D is undetermined. The V gene lost 5 bases and the J gene lost 4 bases, with 14 bases spanning the gap. Germline V lookup: CDR1 KGHDR, CDR2 SFDVKD. The CDR3 has 14 residues. The CDR3 loop reads CATSGPDGRYEQYF. The CDR3 DNA is TGTGCCACCAGTGGCCCGGACGGACGATACGAGCAGTACTTC.

The chain has TRBV5-4 and TRBJ2-7; a possible D gene is TRBD1 (5 bases). Trimming removed 0 bases from V and 0 bases from J, with 13 bases in between. Germline V gene sequence: CDR1 SGHNT, CDR2 YYREEE (reference sequence). The CDR3 spans 16 residues. In nucleotides, the CDR3 is TGTGCCAGCAGCTTGGGGATACGACAGAACTCCTACGAGCAGTACTTC. It translates to CASSLGIRQNSYEQYF.

The rearrangement joins TRBV7-3 to TRBJ2-3; D call uncertain. CDR1 is SGHTA and CDR2 is FQGTGA in the germline V gene. This CDR3 is built from 13 residues. Trimming stripped 4 bases from V and 4 bases from J, with 9 bases between. DNA for the CDR3: TGTGCCAGCAGCTCATTAGGCGCAGATACGCAGTATTTT. It codes for CASSSLGADTQYF. Looking up the rest from reference TRBV7-3 and TRBJ2-3 gives the full variable domain: GAGVSQTPSNKVTEKGKYVELRCDPISGHTALYWYRQSLGQGPEFLIYFQGTGAADDSGLPNDRFFAVRPEGSVSTLKIQRTERGDSAVYLCASSSLGADTQYFGPGTRLTVL.

The rearrangement uses TRBV19 and TRBJ2-3, with 7 nucleotides matching TRBD1. The germline CDR1 and CDR2 sequences are LNHDA and SQIVND (reference sequence). This CDR3 has 14 amino acids. Losses at the gene ends were 5 bases for V and 5 bases for J; bases not matched to a gene: 7. The CDR3 loop reads CASSRFTGEDTQYF. The DNA for the CDR3 is TGTGCCAGTAGTCGGTTTACAGGGGAAGATACGCAGTATTTT.

The V call is TRBV5-1, the J call TRBJ1-2; possibly TRBD1 for D (6 bases). The V end was cut by 4 bases, the J end by 1 base, with 11 bases between. The CDR3 runs to 14 residues. Germline V lookup: CDR1 SGHRS, CDR2 YFSETQ. CDR3 bases: TGCGCCAGCAGCCAACAGGGACTTAACTATGGCTACACCTTC. Translation: CASSQQGLNYGYTF.

This clonotype was observed a few times. This sequence joins TRBV12-3 or TRBV12-4 and TRBJ2-1; 11 bases line up with TRBD2. V lost 5 bases, J lost 9 bases, and 6 bases stayed unmatched. This CDR3 region has 14 residues. The CDR3 region is CASSLLAGGGEQFF. In DNA form, the CDR3 reads TGTGCCAGCAGTCTCTTAGCGGGAGGGGGTGAGCAGTTCTTC.